This T cell receptor (beta chain) was recorded in a study of T cell changes during pregnancy in multiple sclerosis. The ends were cut back, 1 base at V and 2 bases at J, with 12 bases in the middle. Germline V gene data show CDR1 as SGHNT and CDR2 as YYREEE (reference sequence). The CDR3 sequence is 15 residues long. Sequenced by immunoSEQ multiplex PCR; TCRdb stores in-frame clones only, minus some. The sample lists under 95,000 clones, about nine tenths seen once, with approximately 2% in the top ten. The J gene is TRBJ2-5, the V gene TRBV5-4; TRBD2 might be the D (6 bases). This TCR was recovered from a female donor with multiple sclerosis, enrolled in a pregnancy study. This sample comprised peripheral blood, obtained in the second trimester of pregnancy. The CDR3 DNA sequence: TGTGCCAGCAGCTTGACCAGCGGGCGGCAAGAGACCCAGTACTTC. This gives the protein CASSLTSGRQETQYF.